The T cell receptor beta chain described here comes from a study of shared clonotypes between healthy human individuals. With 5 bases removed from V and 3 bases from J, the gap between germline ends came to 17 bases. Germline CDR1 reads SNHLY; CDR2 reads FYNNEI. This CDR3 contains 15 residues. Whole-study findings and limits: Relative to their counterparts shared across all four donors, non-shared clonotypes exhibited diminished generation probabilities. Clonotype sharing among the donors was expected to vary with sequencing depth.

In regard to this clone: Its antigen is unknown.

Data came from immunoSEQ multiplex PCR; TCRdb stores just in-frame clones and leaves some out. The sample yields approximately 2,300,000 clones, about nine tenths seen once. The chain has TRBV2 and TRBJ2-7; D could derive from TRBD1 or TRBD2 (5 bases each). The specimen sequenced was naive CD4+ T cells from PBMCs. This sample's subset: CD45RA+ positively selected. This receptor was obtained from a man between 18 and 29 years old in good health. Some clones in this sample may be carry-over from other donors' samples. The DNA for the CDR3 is TGTGCCAGCAGTAAAACCCCCGGGGCGCTCTACGAGCAGTACTTC. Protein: CASSKTPGALYEQYF.